Below, 27 T cell receptor beta chains from the same sample are listed, as sequenced in a study of CD8 T cells in Susac syndrome. A quantity of roughly 0.5 to 1 ug RNA underwent reverse transcription using random hexamers. TCRdb recomputed calls from the immunoSEQ multiplex PCR reads with MiXCR, one row per CDR3 protein. This table holds some 300,000 distinct CDR3 sequences, 75% to 90% found once. The sample comprised CD8+ T cells from PBMCs. The receptors shown here come from a human donor with multiple sclerosis.

The V gene is TRBV6-2 or TRBV6-3, the J gene TRBJ2-2, with 14 nucleotides matching TRBD2. This CDR3 contains 18 residues. CDR1 MNHEY and CDR2 SVGEGT come from the germline V gene. The J segment lost 5 bases and the V segment lost 5 bases, leaving 10 bases of the junction unmatched. The CDR3 bases are TGTGCCAGCAGTCCAGTCGGACTAGCGGGAGGAAAGACCGGGGAGCTGTTTTTT. This encodes CASSPVGLAGGKTGELFF.

This chain connects TRBV30 to TRBJ1-1, with a tentative D call TRBD1 (6 bases). The CDR3 length is 14 residues. The germline gives CDR1 GTSNPN, CDR2 SVGIG (reference sequence). Deletions cut 3 bases from V and 1 base from J, with 12 bases between. For the CDR3, the DNA is TGTGCCTGGAGCGCTACAGGGTGGAACACTGAAGCTTTCTTT. Translation: CAWSATGWNTEAFF.

The count of this clonotype is one. This sequence joins TRBV9 and TRBJ2-1; 8 bases map to TRBD2. Germline V CDR1 and CDR2: SGDLS, YYNGEE. The CDR3 has 16 residues. Trimming at V came to 4 bases and at J to 3 bases, leaving 9 bases not matched to a gene. The CDR3 loop is CASSYEAGDFYNEQFF. The CDR3, as DNA: TGTGCCAGCAGCTACGAAGCGGGAGATTTCTACAATGAGCAGTTCTTC.

The table lists this clonotype with a few counts. The rearrangement joins TRBV20-1 to TRBJ2-7; 8 nucleotides agree with TRBD1. The germline CDR1 and CDR2 sequences are DFQATT and SNEGSKA (reference sequence). The CDR3 extends over 14 amino acids. J lost 2 bases, V lost 7 bases, and 10 bases had no gene match. Here the CDR3 DNA reads TGCAGTGTTGGGACAGGTGGAGGGACCTACGAGCAGTACTTC. Encoded protein: CSVGTGGGTYEQYF.

This chain connects TRBV20-1 to TRBJ2-7; 9 bases match TRBD2. This CDR3 is 16 amino acids long. V trimming: 0 bases; J trimming: 0 bases; junction bases outside the gene matches: 6. Germline CDR1 is DFQATT and CDR2 is SNEGSKA (reference sequence). The chain's CDR3 is CSAREDLAGISYEQYF. The CDR3, as DNA: TGCAGTGCTAGAGAGGATCTAGCGGGGATCTCCTACGAGCAGTACTTC.

The rearrangement links TRBV27 to TRBJ2-1; 7 nucleotides agree with TRBD2. CDR1 MNHEY and CDR2 SMNVEV come from the germline V gene (reference sequence). The CDR3 is made up of 15 amino acids. V shed 6 bases, J shed 7 bases, and the junction held 12 bases outside the gene matches. This CDR3 is CASRHPGRESNEQFF. CDR3 DNA sequence: TGTGCCAGCAGACACCCGGGGCGGGAGTCTAATGAGCAGTTCTTC.

The J gene is TRBJ2-1, the V gene TRBV6-2 or TRBV6-3; D call uncertain. The germline V gene encodes CDR1 MNHEY and CDR2 SVGEGT. V lost 2 bases to trimming and J lost 6 bases, with 11 bases between them. CDR3 size: 14 residues. CDR3 loop: CASSYVGHINEQFF. CDR3 nucleotides: TGTGCCAGCAGTTACGTGGGCCATATCAATGAGCAGTTCTTC.

V usage is TRBV19 and J usage is TRBJ1-6; TRBD1 agrees at 7 bases. CDR3 size: 14 residues. Germline CDR1 reads LNHDA; CDR2 reads SQIVND (reference sequence). V gave up 5 bases and J gave up 6 bases; unmatched junction bases: 4. Here the CDR3 reads CASSPTGLNSPLHF. The CDR3 nucleotides read TGTGCCAGTAGTCCGACAGGGCTTAATTCACCCCTCCACTTT.

The table lists this clonotype with a count of one. The DNA of the CDR3 is TGCGCCAGCAGCCAAGGGCGTAATTCACCCCTCCACTTT. The encoded protein is CASSQGRNSPLHF. V gene TRBV4-1 combines with J gene TRBJ1-6; D remains ambiguous. Trimming pared 1 base from V and 6 bases from J, leaving 4 bases between. The CDR3 runs 13 residues. Germline CDR1 MGHRA, CDR2 YSYEKL.

This sequence joins TRBV7-8 and TRBJ2-1; D unclear. Between the trimmed V and J ends, which lost 3 bases and 0 bases, there was a span of 6 bases. The CDR3 is 14 amino acids. Germline V CDR1 and CDR2: SGHVS, FQNEAQ. In DNA, the CDR3 is TGTGCCAGCAGCTTTCAGCTCTCCTACAATGAGCAGTTCTTC. It codes for CASSFQLSYNEQFF.

The chain has TRBV19 and TRBJ2-1, with D unresolved. CDR1 and CDR2 (germline): LNHDA, SQIVND (reference sequence). Trimming removed 1 base from V and 6 bases from J, with 10 bases in between. This CDR3 region has 14 residues. This CDR3 reads CASSIVLSPNEQFF. DNA for the CDR3: TGTGCCAGTAGTATAGTCCTTAGCCCCAATGAGCAGTTCTTC.

V is TRBV7-9 and J is TRBJ2-7, with D maybe TRBD1 (6 bases). CDR1 SEHNR and CDR2 FQNEAQ come from the germline V gene (reference sequence). Trimming stripped 1 base from V and 4 bases from J, with 14 bases between. This CDR3 contains 15 residues. The CDR3 nucleotides read TGTGCCAGCAGCTTAGGCGGACAGTTGATGTACGAGCAGTACTTC. This gives the protein CASSLGGQLMYEQYF.

The chain employs TRBV6-5 and TRBJ2-3; D is ambiguous. The V and J ends lost 2 bases and 0 bases respectively, with 15 bases between them. This CDR3 is built from 17 residues. CDR1 MNHEY and CDR2 SVGAGI come from the germline V gene. CDR3 in amino acids: CASSYTRRPSSTDTQYF. CDR3 DNA: TGTGCCAGCAGTTACACGCGACGCCCCTCTAGCACAGATACGCAGTATTTT.

The genes are TRBV29-1 and TRBJ1-1; D perhaps matches TRBD1 (5 bases). Trimming took off 0 bases at V and 11 bases at J, with 13 bases between the two ends. The CDR3 totals 12 residues. CDR1 and CDR2 (germline): SQVTM, ANQGSEA. CDR3 region: CSVEDGAEEAFF. In DNA, the CDR3 is TGCAGCGTTGAAGACGGGGCAGAGGAGGCTTTCTTT. The complete variable domain, with remaining parts taken from reference TRBV29-1 and TRBJ1-1, reads SAVISQKPSRDICQRGTSLTIQCQVDSQVTMMFWYRQQPGQSLTLIATANQGSEATYESGFVIDKFPISRPNLTFSTLTVSNMSPEDSSIYLCSVEDGAEEAFFGQGTRLTVV.

This clonotype occurred once. The chain recombines TRBV4-2 with TRBJ1-5; weak D call: TRBD1 (5 bases). In germline, CDR1 is LGHNA, CDR2 YNFKEQ. CDR3 length: 14 amino acids. V was cut by 1 base and J by 5 bases, with 9 bases left in between. The chain's CDR3 is CASSQVRGDQPQHF. For the CDR3, the DNA is TGTGCCAGCAGCCAAGTACGAGGGGATCAGCCCCAGCATTTT.

This chain's CDR3 is CSARWGDYGYTF. CDR3 DNA sequence: TGCAGTGCTAGGTGGGGTGACTATGGCTACACCTTC. V and J are TRBV20-1 and TRBJ1-2; D ambiguous. The CDR3 has 12 residues. V lost 3 bases to trimming and J lost 3 bases, with 8 bases between them. Looked up from germline, CDR1 is DFQATT and CDR2 is SNEGSKA (reference sequence).

This chain joins TRBV3-1 and TRBJ2-5, with D uncertain. The CDR3 contains 14 residues. Germline V CDR1 and CDR2: LGHDT, YNNKEL (reference sequence). V dropped 1 base and J dropped 0 bases, with 6 bases sitting between them. CDR3 in amino acids: CASSQAEYQETQYF. In DNA form, the CDR3 reads TGTGCCAGCAGCCAAGCAGAGTACCAAGAGACCCAGTACTTC.

The chain joins TRBV6-2 or TRBV6-3 to TRBJ2-5; 10 bases agree with TRBD1. The V and J ends lost 6 bases and 4 bases, in that order; junction bases with no gene match: 8. Germline CDR1 reads MNHEY; CDR2 reads SVGEGT. The CDR3 has 15 amino acids. The CDR3 loop is CASSSGTGDPETQYF. The CDR3 bases are TGTGCCAGCAGCTCCGGGACAGGGGATCCAGAGACCCAGTACTTC.

The chain couples TRBV6-1 to TRBJ2-3; TRBD2 agrees at 14 bases. The CDR3 runs to 16 residues. CDR1 is MNHNS and CDR2 is SASEGT in the germline V gene. V lost 2 bases, J lost 5 bases, and 3 bases stayed unmatched. This CDR3 is CASSERLAGGIDTQYF. CDR3 in DNA: TGTGCCAGCAGTGAACGACTAGCGGGGGGGATAGATACGCAGTATTTT.

A single count supports this clonotype. This chain uses TRBV6-1 with TRBJ2-3, with unresolved D. V was clipped by 2 bases and J by 0 bases, with 6 bases between them. Looked up from germline, CDR1 is MNHNS and CDR2 is SASEGT. This CDR3 spans 14 amino acids. CDR3 in amino acids: CASSEWASTDTQYF. Written as DNA, the CDR3 is TGTGCCAGCAGTGAATGGGCCAGCACAGATACGCAGTATTTT.

This clonotype appeared once. This chain uses TRBV28 with TRBJ2-2; 8 positions match TRBD1. CDR1 and CDR2 (germline): MDHEN, SYDVKM. J lost 8 bases, V lost 4 bases, and 3 bases had no gene match. There are 13 residues in the CDR3. The DNA for the CDR3 is TGTGCCAGCAGTTACCAGGGGGCAGGGGAGCTGTTTTTT. It yields the protein CASSYQGAGELFF. The whole variable domain, remainder taken from reference TRBV28 and TRBJ2-2, is DVKVTQSSRYLVKRTGEKVFLECVQDMDHENMFWYRQDPGLGLRLIYFSYDVKMKEKGDIPEGYSVSREKKERFSLILESASTNQTSMYLCASSYQGAGELFFGEGSRLTVL.

The J gene is TRBJ2-1, the V gene TRBV29-1; maybe TRBD1 (6 bases). Germline V gene lookup returns CDR1 SQVTM and CDR2 ANQGSEA. The ends were cut back, 3 bases at V and 7 bases at J, with 13 bases in the middle. The CDR3 extends over 13 amino acids. CDR3 DNA: TGCAGCGTTGATGTCAGGGGAGTGAATGAGCAGTTCTTC. This codes for CSVDVRGVNEQFF.

The rearrangement links TRBV6-6 to TRBJ2-5; D not resolved. Germline CDR1 MNHNY, CDR2 SVGAGI (reference sequence). The CDR3 loop spans 14 amino acids. The V gene lost 5 bases and the J gene lost 5 bases, with 15 bases spanning the gap. The CDR3 nucleotides are TGTGCCAGCAGTACCCCAAGCAGGTGGGAGACCCAGTACTTC. Protein sequence: CASSTPSRWETQYF.

This clonotype was picked up a small number of times. This chain links TRBV28 with TRBJ2-2, with D maybe TRBD2 (5 bases). Germline loops: CDR1 MDHEN, CDR2 SYDVKM. CDR3 length: 12 residues. Trimming pared 6 bases from V and 6 bases from J, leaving 8 bases between. DNA for the CDR3: TGTGCCAGCAGCACGAGGGCCGGGGAGCTGTTTTTT. Amino acid sequence: CASSTRAGELFF.

The rearrangement links TRBV13 to TRBJ2-7; weak D call: TRBD2 (6 bases). This CDR3 has 13 amino acids. With 5 bases removed from V and 4 bases from J, the gap between germline ends came to 12 bases. From germline, CDR1 is PRHDT and CDR2 FYEKMQ (reference sequence). The DNA for the CDR3 is TGTGCCAGCAGCACCGGGAGTGGGTACGAGCAGTACTTC. Its protein is CASSTGSGYEQYF. The full variable domain, completed using reference TRBV13 and TRBJ2-7, is AAGVIQSPRHLIKEKRETATLKCYPIPRHDTVYWYQQGPGQDPQFLISFYEKMQSDKGSIPDRFSAQQFSDYHSELNMSSLELGDSALYFCASSTGSGYEQYFGPGTRLTVT.

The gene calls are TRBV9 and TRBJ1-1; weak D call: TRBD1 (5 bases). This CDR3 is built from 14 residues. V dropped 4 bases and J dropped 5 bases, with 15 bases sitting between them. Germline V gene sequence: CDR1 SGDLS, CDR2 YYNGEE. CDR3 in amino acids: CASSSHGGGTEAFF. The CDR3 nucleotides are TGTGCCAGCAGCTCACATGGGGGAGGGACTGAAGCTTTCTTT. Drawing the rest from reference TRBV9 and TRBJ1-1, the complete variable domain is DSGVTQTPKHLITATGQRVTLRCSPRSGDLSVYWYQQSLDQGLQFLIQYYNGEERAKGNILERFSAQQFPDLHSELNLSSLELGDSALYFCASSSHGGGTEAFFGQGTRLTVV.

V gene TRBV18 combines with J gene TRBJ1-1; D is possibly TRBD1 (6 bases). From germline, CDR1 is KGHSH and CDR2 LQKENI. The CDR3 consists of 16 residues. Trimming shortened V by 1 base and J by 1 base, and 13 bases separated the two germline ends. CDR3 DNA sequence: TGTGCCAGCTCACCACTTGGACAGAGGGCGAACACTGAAGCTTTCTTT. This codes for CASSPLGQRANTEAFF.